The next 15 T cell receptor beta chains were all read from a single sample in a study of OX40 agonist ivuxolimab in advanced cancers. The data were produced by immunoSEQ multiplex PCR, yet TCRdb's version contains in-frame clones alone and is incomplete. The sample yields about 140,000 clones, approximately 90% seen once. The input for sequencing was CD4+ or CD8+ T cells sorted from blood, taken in a trial of the OX40 agonist ivuxolimab. The receptors here all came from an adult with an advanced solid tumor such as melanoma, head and neck, liver or kidney cancer.

This chain links TRBV11-2 with TRBJ2-3, with D unresolved. V was pared by 5 bases and J by 2 bases, with 8 bases between. This CDR3 spans 13 amino acids. Germline CDR1 is SGHAT and CDR2 is FQNNGV. The CDR3 region has the DNA TGTGCCAGCAGCCCTCGGTACACAGATACGCAGTATTTT. It translates to CASSPRYTDTQYF.

The chain links TRBV25-1 to TRBJ2-1, with D perhaps matching TRBD2 (6 bases). The V gene lost 0 bases and the J gene lost 5 bases, with 14 bases spanning the gap. Germline-derived CDR1 and CDR2 are MGHDK and SYGVNS. CDR3 length: 16 amino acids. CDR3 region: CASSEYGSGNDNEQFF. The CDR3, as DNA: TGTGCCAGCAGTGAATACGGGAGCGGAAACGACAATGAGCAGTTCTTC.

V usage is TRBV28 and J usage is TRBJ2-7; 9 bases fit TRBD1. The CDR3 sequence is 14 residues long. Trimming cost V 6 bases and J 6 bases; bases outside gene matches: 9. Germline-derived CDR1 and CDR2 are MDHEN and SYDVKM. CDR3 region: CASSTGGDVREQYF. DNA of the CDR3: TGTGCCAGCAGCACAGGGGGCGACGTGCGCGAGCAGTACTTC.

The genes are TRBV19 and TRBJ2-7; 7 bases match TRBD1. Per germline, CDR1 LNHDA and CDR2 SQIVND (reference sequence). The CDR3 runs to 13 residues. Germline trimming cut 7 bases from V and 7 bases from J; bases unmatched to any gene: 10. CDR3 nucleotide sequence: TGTGCCAGTACCCCAGGGACAGTGGGGGAGCAGTACTTC. Protein product: CASTPGTVGEQYF.

The chain carries TRBV5-6 and TRBJ2-3; TRBD2 agrees at 8 bases. With 5 bases clipped from V and 3 bases from J, the junction kept 5 bases outside the gene matches. In germline, CDR1 is SGHDT, CDR2 YYEEEE. This CDR3 has 14 residues. CDR3 DNA: TGTGCCAGCAGTAGAGCGGGAGTGACAGATACGCAGTATTTT. Encoded protein: CASSRAGVTDTQYF. The variable domain in full, completed from reference TRBV5-6 and TRBJ2-3, reads DAGVTQSPTHLIKTRGQQVTLRCSPKSGHDTVSWYQQALGQGPQFIFQYYEEEERQRGNFPDRFSGHQFPNYSSELNVNALLLGDSALYLCASSRAGVTDTQYFGPGTRLTVL.

This clone was observed once. The V call is TRBV6-6, the J call TRBJ1-6, with D tentatively TRBD1 (6 bases). The V end was cut by 2 bases, the J end by 10 bases, with 15 bases between. This CDR3 region has 15 residues. The germline V gene encodes CDR1 MNHNY and CDR2 SVGAGI (reference sequence). The chain's CDR3 is CASSYAQGGGSPLHF. In DNA, the CDR3 is TGTGCCAGCAGTTACGCACAGGGCGGAGGCTCACCCCTCCACTTT.

The chain links TRBV9 to TRBJ2-3, with D uncertain. Germline V gives CDR1 SGDLS, CDR2 YYNGEE. V lost 3 bases and J 5 bases, leaving 25 bases between the germline ends. The CDR3 extends over 18 amino acids. The CDR3 region is CASSAHLPAAHTLDTQYF. CDR3 DNA: TGTGCCAGCAGCGCCCACCTCCCGGCAGCCCACACACTAGATACGCAGTATTTT.

The chain links TRBV7-8 to TRBJ1-2; 9 bases are shared with TRBD1. The germline V gene encodes CDR1 SGHVS and CDR2 FQNEAQ. The V and J ends lost 5 bases and 4 bases, in that order; junction bases with no gene match: 2. The CDR3 extends over 13 amino acids. CDR3: CASSGDRAYGYTF. CDR3 DNA: TGTGCCAGCAGCGGGGACAGGGCCTATGGCTACACCTTC.

A few counts support this clone. The CDR3: CAISEREQTQYF. DNA of the CDR3: TGTGCCATCAGTGAACGGGAGCAGACCCAGTACTTC. This rearrangement joins TRBV10-3 to TRBJ2-5; D may be TRBD2 (6 bases). Germline V gene sequence: CDR1 ENHRY, CDR2 SYGVKD. V dropped 3 bases and J dropped 6 bases, with 8 bases sitting between them. The CDR3 runs to 12 residues.

The chain carries TRBV28 and TRBJ1-3, with a weak D call TRBD1 (5 bases). CDR1 and CDR2 (germline): MDHEN, SYDVKM. The ends were cut back, 10 bases at V and 4 bases at J, with 17 bases in the middle. The CDR3 has 14 residues. As DNA, the CDR3 is TGTGCCACTCTTTCGGGAGGGGAAGGAAACACCATATATTTT. The encoded protein is CATLSGGEGNTIYF.

This clone was seen a single time. This chain links TRBV2 with TRBJ2-5; D might be TRBD2 (6 bases). Trimming removed 8 bases from V and 4 bases from J, with 14 bases in between. The germline CDR1 and CDR2 sequences are SNHLY and FYNNEI. This CDR3 comprises 13 residues. CDR3 amino acids: CASGGEVVETQYF. DNA of the CDR3: TGTGCCAGCGGAGGGGAGGTTGTAGAGACCCAGTACTTC.

The chain couples TRBV2 to TRBJ2-7; 13 nucleotides line up with TRBD2. V trimming: 7 bases; J trimming: 4 bases; junction bases outside the gene matches: 4. The germline gives CDR1 SNHLY, CDR2 FYNNEI. The CDR3 covers 14 residues. CDR3 in amino acids: CASKPGLAGYEQYF. DNA of the CDR3: TGTGCCAGCAAACCGGGACTAGCGGGATACGAGCAGTACTTC.

The chain uses TRBV7-2 and TRBJ2-7; 8 nucleotides match TRBD2. There are 14 residues in the CDR3. With V trimmed by 2 bases and J by 5 bases, 5 bases remained unmatched. Germline CDR1 is SGHTA and CDR2 is FQGNSA. The CDR3 coding sequence is TGTGCCAGCAGCTTACCGGGAGGGTTTAACGAGCAGTACTTC. It yields the protein CASSLPGGFNEQYF.

V usage is TRBV4-2 and J usage is TRBJ2-7, with no clear D. Germline CDR1 reads LGHNA; CDR2 reads YNFKEQ. The CDR3 consists of 11 residues. Trimming took 7 bases from V and 0 from J, leaving 4 bases between them. The CDR3 DNA follows: TGTGCCAGCACCGACTCCTACGAGCAGTACTTC. Protein sequence: CASTDSYEQYF.

The chain has TRBV28 and TRBJ2-7; D could derive from TRBD1 or TRBD2 (6 bases each). The germline V gene has CDR1 MDHEN and CDR2 SYDVKM. Trimming removed 5 bases at V and 2 bases at J, with 16 bases between. This CDR3 contains 15 residues. CDR3 sequence: CASSAGQGTPYEQYF. The CDR3, as DNA: TGTGCCAGCAGTGCGGGGCAGGGGACGCCCTACGAGCAGTACTTC.